A single sample is the source of the 29 T cell receptor beta chains below, sequenced in a study of technical replicates of blood from a few donors. Profiled with immunoSEQ multiplex PCR; TCRdb holds only in-frame clones, not every one. The data hold approximately 74,000 clones, with 95% to 98% observed a single time. The sample taken for sequencing was T cells isolated from PBMCs. The receptors originated from a human donor in good health.

This clone was recorded once. The rearrangement links TRBV9 to TRBJ2-2, with 10 bases aligning to TRBD2. The CDR3 length is 15 residues. Trimming took 3 bases from V and 6 from J; bases not matched to a gene: 5. In germline, CDR1 is SGDLS, CDR2 YYNGEE. In nucleotides, the CDR3 is TGTGCCAGCAGCGAGGGGACTAGCGCGGCCGGGGAGCTGTTTTTT. It is translated as CASSEGTSAAGELFF.

The rearrangement links TRBV19 to TRBJ1-2; 7 bases are a match to TRBD1. V lost 7 bases and J lost 8; bases outside the gene matches: 4. The CDR3 consists of 11 residues. CDR1 LNHDA and CDR2 SQIVND come from the germline V gene (reference sequence). Here the CDR3 DNA reads TGTGCCAGTAACCAGGGGGAAGGCTACACCTTC. This translates into CASNQGEGYTF.

This rearrangement joins TRBV6-5 to TRBJ1-5, with D perhaps TRBD1 (5 bases). The CDR3 is 10 amino acids. Per germline, CDR1 MNHEY and CDR2 SVGAGI. With 11 bases removed from V and 7 bases from J, the gap between germline ends came to 9 bases. The CDR3: CARRGQPQHF. The CDR3 DNA sequence: TGTGCCCGGAGGGGACAGCCCCAGCATTTT.

The genes are TRBV11-2 and TRBJ2-3; 12 bases are a match to TRBD2. Germline V gene lookup returns CDR1 SGHAT and CDR2 FQNNGV. This CDR3 comprises 16 residues. J gave up 0 bases and V 4 bases, and 2 bases lay outside the gene matches. The chain's CDR3 is CASSSGLAGSTDTQYF. CDR3 bases: TGTGCCAGCAGCTCAGGACTAGCGGGGAGCACAGATACGCAGTATTTT.

The CDR3 is CASSYITEAFF. The CDR3 DNA reads TGTGCCAGCTCGTATATAACTGAAGCTTTCTTT. The genes are TRBV13 and TRBJ1-1, with D uncertain. Germline assignment: CDR1 PRHDT and CDR2 FYEKMQ (reference sequence). V lost 8 bases, J lost 5 bases, and 9 bases lay in between. The CDR3 sequence is 11 residues long.

The V and J genes are TRBV5-1 and TRBJ1-1; perhaps TRBD1 as D (6 bases). The CDR3 runs to 14 residues. V lost 4 bases and J lost 7, with 17 bases in between. In germline, CDR1 is SGHRS, CDR2 YFSETQ. The CDR3 DNA is TGCGCCAGCAGCATGGACAGTGAGGGAGGTGAAGCTTTCTTT. Translating gives CASSMDSEGGEAFF.

The chain has TRBV5-5 and TRBJ1-2; D is uncertain. The CDR3 has 16 residues. Germline CDR1 is SGHKS and CDR2 is YYEKEE (reference sequence). Trimming took off 6 bases at V and 5 bases at J, with 23 bases between the two ends. The CDR3 coding sequence is TGTGCCAGCATCGTGGACGCCACCGGAGGGCCTTATGGCTACACCTTC. This sequence encodes CASIVDATGGPYGYTF.

This chain connects TRBV6-5 to TRBJ2-7, with D uncertain. Trimming stripped 6 bases from V and 6 bases from J, with 9 bases between. Germline V gene sequence: CDR1 MNHEY, CDR2 SVGAGI. This CDR3 is built from 11 residues. DNA of the CDR3: TGTGCCAGCAGGTTCGCCAGCGAGCAGTACTTC. Translated, it gives CASRFASEQYF.

This chain uses TRBV11-2 with TRBJ2-7; 11 positions match TRBD1. The junction had 4 bases not matched to a gene; V was cut back by 6 bases and J by 3 bases. Germline assignment: CDR1 SGHAT and CDR2 FQNNGV. This CDR3 spans 14 amino acids. The CDR3, as DNA: TGTGCCAGCAGTCCCGGGACAGGGGGCTACGAGCAGTACTTC. It specifies CASSPGTGGYEQYF.

J is TRBJ2-5 and V is TRBV14; D is perhaps TRBD1 (5 bases). Between the trimmed V and J ends, which lost 6 bases and 1 base, there was a span of 15 bases. The CDR3 length is 15 residues. Germline CDR1 and CDR2: SGHDN and FVKESK. CDR3 sequence (DNA): TGTGCCAGCAGTAAAACAAGGGGATTCCAAGAGACCCAGTACTTC. It is translated as CASSKTRGFQETQYF. Supplemented by reference TRBV14 and TRBJ2-5, the full variable domain reads EAGVTQFPSHSVIEKGQTVTLRCDPISGHDNLYWYRRVMGKEIKFLLHFVKESKQDESGMPNNRFLAERTGGTYSTLKVQPAELEDSGVYFCASSKTRGFQETQYFGPGTRLLVL.

CDR3 in amino acids: CASSKGQGGAGELFF. The DNA of the CDR3 is TGTGCCAGCAGCAAGGGACAGGGTGGGGCCGGGGAGCTGTTTTTT. The chain has TRBV5-4 and TRBJ2-2, with 9 bases fitting TRBD1. This CDR3 spans 15 amino acids. V lost 4 bases and J lost 6; bases outside the gene matches: 7. The germline gives CDR1 SGHNT, CDR2 YYREEE (reference sequence). The complete variable domain, with remaining parts taken from reference TRBV5-4 and TRBJ2-2, reads ETGVTQSPTHLIKTRGQQVTLRCSSQSGHNTVSWYQQALGQGPQFIFQYYREEENGRGNFPPRFSGLQFPNYSSELNVNALELDDSALYLCASSKGQGGAGELFFGEGSRLTVL.

The chain carries TRBV18 and TRBJ1-1; 8 positions match TRBD1. This CDR3 is 13 amino acids long. With 6 bases clipped from V and 7 bases from J, the junction kept 7 bases outside the gene matches. CDR1 KGHSH and CDR2 LQKENI come from the germline V gene. The CDR3 loop is CASSGGQGYEAFF. CDR3 in DNA: TGTGCCAGCTCGGGCGGACAGGGCTATGAAGCTTTCTTT.

This chain joins TRBV6-5 and TRBJ2-7, with 13 bases identical to TRBD2. CDR3 length: 15 amino acids. J gave up 4 bases and V 2 bases, and 2 bases lay outside the gene matches. CDR1 is MNHEY and CDR2 is SVGAGI in the germline V gene. CDR3: CASSYRTSGGYEQYF. For the CDR3, the DNA is TGTGCCAGCAGTTACCGGACTAGCGGGGGTTACGAGCAGTACTTC.

V gene TRBV2 combines with J gene TRBJ1-4, with D uncertain. Germline V gene sequence: CDR1 SNHLY, CDR2 FYNNEI. Trimming pared 7 bases from V and 8 bases from J, leaving 11 bases between. The CDR3 consists of 12 residues. CDR3 bases: TGTGCCAGCAAATGGGCCGACGAAAAACTGTTTTTT. Translated: CASKWADEKLFF.

As regards this clone: The germline gene is not matched at one end of the junction; a read error may be the cause. The chain couples TRBV5-1 to TRBJ2-1; 7 bases match TRBD2. The CDR3 runs 16 residues. Germline V lookup: CDR1 SGHRS, CDR2 YFSETQ. The CDR3 nucleotides are TGCGCCAGCAGCTTGGCAAGCGGGACCTCCCACAATGAGCAGTTCTTC. Protein: CASSLASGTSHNEQFF.

The CDR3 bases are TGCGCCAGCAGCCAAGATGAAGCGGGGGGCGAGACCCAGTACTTC. Its translation is CASSQDEAGGETQYF. V and J are TRBV4-1 and TRBJ2-5; 9 bases agree with TRBD2. Trimming took 0 bases from V and 5 from J; bases not matched to a gene: 4. This CDR3 spans 15 amino acids. From germline, CDR1 is MGHRA and CDR2 YSYEKL.

The chain employs TRBV19 and TRBJ2-1; possibly TRBD2 for D (6 bases). CDR1 and CDR2 (germline): LNHDA, SQIVND (reference sequence). This CDR3 is 17 amino acids long. The ends were cut back, 6 bases at V and 3 bases at J, with 21 bases in the middle. CDR3 in amino acids: CASSSLILGSGYNEQFF. CDR3 nucleotide sequence: TGTGCCAGTAGCTCCCTCATTCTCGGGAGTGGCTACAATGAGCAGTTCTTC.

This clone was observed once. This chain uses TRBV4-2 with TRBJ1-1; D is possibly TRBD1 (6 bases). Per the germline V gene, CDR1 is LGHNA and CDR2 is YNFKEQ. There are 16 residues in the CDR3. V lost 5 bases and J 2 bases, leaving 18 bases between the germline ends. The CDR3 DNA is TGTGCCAGCAGCTTCACGCGCAGGGGAGTTAACACTGAAGCTTTCTTT. This translates into CASSFTRRGVNTEAFF.

V gene TRBV4-2 combines with J gene TRBJ2-2; TRBD1 matches at 11 bases. From germline, CDR1 is LGHNA and CDR2 YNFKEQ. The V segment lost 4 bases and the J segment 6 bases; nucleotides outside the gene matches: 10. CDR3 length: 17 amino acids. The CDR3 loop reads CASSPVRGQGASGELFF. The CDR3 region has the DNA TGTGCCAGCAGCCCGGTGCGCGGACAGGGGGCCTCCGGGGAGCTGTTTTTT.

The rearrangement joins TRBV2 to TRBJ2-7; weak D call: TRBD1 (6 bases). Trimming pared 0 bases from V and 5 bases from J, leaving 14 bases between. In germline, CDR1 is SNHLY, CDR2 FYNNEI. There are 15 residues in the CDR3. CDR3 region: CASSEARGRGNEQYF. As DNA, the CDR3 is TGTGCCAGCAGTGAAGCCAGGGGCCGAGGGAACGAGCAGTACTTC. Together with reference TRBV2 and TRBJ2-7, the CDR3 gives the full variable domain: EPEVTQTPSHQVTQMGQEVILRCVPISNHLYFYWYRQILGQKVEFLVSFYNNEISEKSEIFDDQFSVERPDGSNFTLKIRSTKLEDSAMYFCASSEARGRGNEQYFGPGTRLTVT.

This clone was seen a few times. The CDR3 DNA reads TGCGCCAGCACCACCCAGACAGGCATGAACACTGAAGCTTTCTTT. This codes for CASTTQTGMNTEAFF. The V call is TRBV5-1, the J call TRBJ1-1, with D possibly being TRBD1 (6 bases). This CDR3 spans 15 amino acids. Per germline, CDR1 SGHRS and CDR2 YFSETQ. The V gene lost 6 bases and the J gene lost 0 bases, with 15 bases spanning the gap.

V and J are TRBV12-5 and TRBJ1-6, with D perhaps TRBD1 (6 bases). V was cut by 5 bases and J by 9 bases, with 17 bases left in between. Germline V gene sequence: CDR1 LGHNT, CDR2 FRNRAP. The CDR3 totals 15 residues. The CDR3 loop is CASGRQDPRTSPLHF. The CDR3 coding sequence is TGTGCTAGTGGTAGACAGGATCCTCGTACTTCACCCCTCCACTTT. The whole variable domain, remainder taken from reference TRBV12-5 and TRBJ1-6, is DARVTQTPRHKVTEMGQEVTMRCQPILGHNTVFWYRQTMMQGLELLAYFRNRAPLDDSGMPKDRFSAEMPDATLATLKIQPSEPRDSAVYFCASGRQDPRTSPLHFGNGTRLTVT.

This sequence joins TRBV25-1 and TRBJ1-1; 9 nucleotides line up with TRBD1. Germline values: CDR1 MGHDK, CDR2 SYGVNS. The CDR3 runs to 15 residues. Trimming took 7 bases from V and 0 from J; bases not matched to a gene: 6. This CDR3 reads CASISQGALNTEAFF. Here the CDR3 DNA reads TGTGCCAGCATCTCACAGGGGGCTTTGAACACTGAAGCTTTCTTT.

The V gene is TRBV11-2, the J gene TRBJ1-6, with 7 bases that match TRBD1. Germline V CDR1 and CDR2: SGHAT, FQNNGV. The CDR3 has 16 amino acids. Trimming removed 3 bases from V and 8 bases from J; junction bases left unmatched: 10. DNA of the CDR3: TGTGCCAGCAGCTTTATGGAAGCAGGGGGGTATTCACCCCTCCACTTT. Its translation is CASSFMEAGGYSPLHF.

CDR3 in amino acids: CASSFKQGLYNEKLFF. In nucleotides, the CDR3 is TGTGCCAGCAGCTTTAAACAGGGCCTCTATAATGAAAAACTGTTTTTT. This chain joins TRBV5-4 and TRBJ1-4; tentatively, D is TRBD1 (6 bases). The CDR3 length is 16 residues. V was trimmed by 2 bases and J by 4 bases, leaving 15 bases between them. Germline assignment: CDR1 SGHNT and CDR2 YYREEE (reference sequence).

This chain links TRBV27 with TRBJ1-5; D remains unclear. V dropped 5 bases and J dropped 2 bases, with 7 bases sitting between them. Germline V gene lookup returns CDR1 MNHEY and CDR2 SMNVEV (reference sequence). CDR3 length equals 13 residues. The CDR3 spells CASSPPGNQPQHF. The CDR3 DNA follows: TGTGCCAGCAGTCCCCCAGGCAATCAGCCCCAGCATTTT.

The V gene is TRBV5-1, the J gene TRBJ1-4, with TRBD1 matching 7 bases. With V trimmed by 4 bases and J by 0 bases, 3 bases remained unmatched. In germline, CDR1 is SGHRS, CDR2 YFSETQ. The CDR3 length is 15 residues. CDR3 in DNA: TGCGCCAGCAGCGCGACAGGGACAACTAATGAAAAACTGTTTTTT. It codes for CASSATGTTNEKLFF. Combining the CDR3 with reference TRBV5-1 and TRBJ1-4 gives the whole variable domain KAGVTQTPRYLIKTRGQQVTLSCSPISGHRSVSWYQQTPGQGLQFLFEYFSETQRNKGNFPGRFSGRQFSNSRSEMNVSTLELGDSALYLCASSATGTTNEKLFFGSGTQLSVL.

The rearrangement uses TRBV5-4 and TRBJ2-3, with 9 bases that match TRBD1. The CDR3 runs to 15 residues. The V and J ends lost 0 bases and 4 bases, in that order; junction bases with no gene match: 3. Germline values: CDR1 SGHNT, CDR2 YYREEE (reference sequence). CDR3 amino acids: CASSLARTGADTQYF. The CDR3 nucleotides read TGTGCCAGCAGCTTGGCCAGGACAGGGGCAGATACGCAGTATTTT. The full variable domain, its missing parts supplied by reference TRBV5-4 and TRBJ2-3, is ETGVTQSPTHLIKTRGQQVTLRCSSQSGHNTVSWYQQALGQGPQFIFQYYREEENGRGNFPPRFSGLQFPNYSSELNVNALELDDSALYLCASSLARTGADTQYFGPGTRLTVL.

CDR3 region: CASSTGQGGNIQYF. For the CDR3, the DNA is TGTGCCAGCAGCACCGGACAGGGGGGAAACATTCAGTACTTC. The chain combines TRBV7-3 with TRBJ2-4; 10 bases are shared with TRBD1. CDR3 length: 14 amino acids. The germline CDR1 and CDR2 sequences are SGHTA and FQGTGA. The V gene end was trimmed by 5 bases and the J gene end by 6 bases; junction bases not matched to a gene: 4.